This T cell receptor beta chain was identified in a study of response to subunit inactivated influenza vaccine. Points from the study as a whole: The authors put forward the suggestion that each seasonal influenza vaccination may bring in only a limited number of new T cells.

Using its own MiXCR run on the RT-PCR reads, TCRdb lists one record per CDR3 protein. The sample holds around 470,000 distinct CDR3 sequences, roughly 7.6% seen once. Germline V lookup: CDR1 SGHVS, CDR2 FQNEAQ. V dropped 2 bases and J dropped 4; count of bases not matched to a gene: 3. This CDR3 comprises 15 residues. As for this clonotype: As yet, its antigen is unknown.

The receptor was isolated from a man aged 50-75 years who received an inactivated influenza vaccine. V is TRBV7-8 and J is TRBJ2-3; 10 bases agree with TRBD2. The sample in question was PBMCs from blood, obtained approximately 25 months after vaccination. The CDR3: CASSLRSGRSDTQYF. The CDR3 DNA sequence: TGTGCCAGCAGCTTACGTAGCGGGAGGTCAGATACGCAGTATTTT.